The 26 T cell receptor beta chains below were found in one sample sequenced in a study of T-cell reconstitution after alpha-beta-depleted transplantation in children. Unique molecular identifiers were incorporated during preparation of the TCRbeta library. One entry per CDR3 protein results from TCRdb running MiXCR on the PCR reads. In the table there are nearly 250,000 distinct CDR3 sequences, roughly 8.2% of which are singletons. The material sequenced was PBMCs, mostly from graft donor cells, taken 180 days after TCRalphabeta/CD19-depleted stem cell transplant. The receptors here all came from a male patient aged 10 to 17 who had a stem cell transplant for acute lymphoblastic leukemia, so the T cells may come from the graft donor.

This clonotype has a count of ten or more. This chain links TRBV5-1 with TRBJ2-2; perhaps TRBD1 as D (6 bases). The V gene lost 4 bases and the J gene lost 4 bases, with 11 bases spanning the gap. Germline CDR1 is SGHRS and CDR2 is YFSETQ. CDR3 size: 14 residues. CDR3 in DNA: TGCGCCAGCAGCCTGAACAGGGTCACCGGGGAGCTGTTTTTT. Amino acids: CASSLNRVTGELFF.

Written as DNA, the CDR3 is TGTGCCAGCAGCTTAGGTACTAGCGGAACCCAGGCCTACAATGAGCAGTTCTTC. It codes for CASSLGTSGTQAYNEQFF. The V gene is TRBV11-2, the J gene TRBJ2-1; 8 nucleotides match TRBD2. Germline loops: CDR1 SGHAT, CDR2 FQNNGV. V lost 1 base to trimming and J lost 2 bases; unmatched junction nucleotides: 10. The CDR3 extends over 18 amino acids.

The table lists this clonotype with many counts. The chain employs TRBV28 and TRBJ1-2, with TRBD1 identical over 8 bases. Germline V lookup: CDR1 MDHEN, CDR2 SYDVKM. The length of the CDR3 is 12 residues. With 4 bases clipped from V and 11 bases from J, the junction kept 6 bases outside the gene matches. CDR3 loop: CASSSSGDRYTF. Written as DNA, the CDR3 is TGTGCCAGCAGTTCCTCCGGGGACAGGTACACCTTC.

This clonotype was detected ten times or more. The V call is TRBV29-1, the J call TRBJ2-7; TRBD1 or TRBD2 may be the D gene (6 bases each). The V gene's germline CDR1 is SQVTM and CDR2 ANQGSEA. V was cut by 3 bases and J by 0 bases, with 15 bases left in between. The CDR3 runs to 15 residues. The CDR3 protein is CSVDILEGVSYEQYF. DNA for the CDR3: TGCAGCGTTGATATCCTGGAGGGGGTCTCCTACGAGCAGTACTTC.

This clonotype was seen only a few times. The J gene is TRBJ1-1, the V gene TRBV20-1; D not certain. V lost 3 bases and J lost 4, with 12 bases in between. From germline, CDR1 is DFQATT and CDR2 SNEGSKA (reference sequence). The CDR3 covers 13 residues. CDR3 coding DNA: TGCAGTGCTAGTCCGGGAGTAGCCACTGAAGCTTTCTTT. Encoded protein: CSASPGVATEAFF.

This clonotype was counted at least ten times. The rearrangement links TRBV4-1 to TRBJ2-7; D is perhaps TRBD1 or TRBD2 (6 bases each). Trimming took off 4 bases at V and 5 bases at J, with 15 bases between the two ends. This CDR3 is built from 14 residues. Germline V gives CDR1 MGHRA, CDR2 YSYEKL. In DNA form, the CDR3 reads TGCGCCAGCAGCCCCCCGACTAGACAGGACGAGCAGTACTTC. Protein: CASSPPTRQDEQYF.

This clonotype was recorded at least ten times. The rearrangement uses TRBV10-3 and TRBJ2-2; 8 nucleotides agree with TRBD2. The CDR3 runs 15 residues. Germline CDR1 ENHRY, CDR2 SYGVKD. The junction had 5 bases not matched to a gene; V was cut back by 3 bases and J by 5 bases. The CDR3 sequence is CAISDTGGPTGELFF. The CDR3 bases are TGTGCCATCAGTGATACGGGGGGGCCAACCGGGGAGCTGTTTTTT.

This clonotype was seen ten or more times. CDR3 coding DNA: TGTGCCAGCAGCCCAACGGGGGGGCCTTCGAATGAGCAGTTCTTC. Encoded protein: CASSPTGGPSNEQFF. The chain joins TRBV7-9 to TRBJ2-1, with 8 nucleotides matching TRBD2. Germline loops: CDR1 SEHNR, CDR2 FQNEAQ (reference sequence). This CDR3 has 15 residues. Trimming took 5 bases from V and 7 from J; bases not matched to a gene: 10.

This clonotype occurred many times. The rearrangement uses TRBV2 and TRBJ2-5; no firm D call. This CDR3 region has 13 residues. V lost 7 bases to trimming and J lost 0 bases, with 9 bases between them. Germline-derived CDR1 and CDR2 are SNHLY and FYNNEI. Written as DNA, the CDR3 is TGTGCCAGCACTAGGAGCGACCAAGAGACCCAGTACTTC. Its protein is CASTRSDQETQYF.

The chain recombines TRBV25-1 with TRBJ1-1; weak D call: TRBD1 (6 bases). This CDR3 has 13 amino acids. V lost 5 bases to trimming and J lost 1 base, with 8 bases between them. Germline V gene sequence: CDR1 MGHDK, CDR2 SYGVNS. The CDR3: CASSMGQNTEAFF. CDR3 coding DNA: TGTGCCAGCAGTATGGGACAGAACACTGAAGCTTTCTTT.

This clonotype has a count of ten or more. This chain connects TRBV4-3 to TRBJ2-1, with D uncertain. The germline CDR1 and CDR2 sequences are LGHNA and YSLEER. The V and J ends lost 0 bases and 5 bases respectively, with 17 bases between them. The CDR3 has 17 residues. The CDR3 DNA reads as TGCGCCAGCAGCCAAGAGGGTCGGCAGCTAATACACAATGAGCAGTTCTTC. It is translated as CASSQEGRQLIHNEQFF.

This clonotype was detected many times. This chain joins TRBV12-3 or TRBV12-4 and TRBJ2-3, with TRBD2 matching 7 bases. The CDR3 sequence is 16 residues long. Trimming took 3 bases from V and 0 from J; bases not matched to a gene: 6. This CDR3 reads CASSFRLAVSTDTQYF. For the CDR3, the DNA is TGTGCCAGCAGTTTCCGGCTAGCGGTTAGCACAGATACGCAGTATTTT.

Ten or more counts support this clonotype. This chain joins TRBV5-1 and TRBJ2-2, with D perhaps matching TRBD1 (5 bases). CDR1 is SGHRS and CDR2 is YFSETQ in the germline V gene. V was trimmed by 0 bases and J by 4 bases, leaving 10 bases between them. The CDR3 contains 15 residues. The CDR3 sequence is CASSLAGSFTGELFF. The CDR3, as DNA: TGCGCCAGCAGCTTGGCAGGGTCGTTCACCGGGGAGCTGTTTTTT.

This clonotype was detected many times. This chain joins TRBV5-5 and TRBJ2-2; TRBD1 matches at 7 bases. CDR1 and CDR2 (germline): SGHKS, YYEKEE (reference sequence). CDR3 length equals 16 residues. The trim removed 4 bases at V and 2 bases at J, leaving 8 bases unmatched. The CDR3 protein is CASSRAGTDNTGELFF. In DNA, the CDR3 is TGTGCCAGCAGCCGTGCCGGGACAGATAACACCGGGGAGCTGTTTTTT.

This chain connects TRBV5-5 to TRBJ2-7, with 9 bases identical to TRBD1. The CDR3 is 13 residues long. V trimming: 7 bases; J trimming: 4 bases; junction bases outside the gene matches: 6. CDR1 SGHKS and CDR2 YYEKEE come from the germline V gene (reference sequence). In DNA form, the CDR3 reads TGTGCCAGCGGCCCGGGGACAGGGTACGAGCAGTACTTC. Encoded protein: CASGPGTGYEQYF.

This clonotype occurred many times. This rearrangement joins TRBV28 to TRBJ2-1; 12 positions agree with TRBD2. The CDR3 totals 16 residues. Trimming at V came to 2 bases and at J to 5 bases, leaving 4 bases not matched to a gene. Germline CDR1 MDHEN, CDR2 SYDVKM. This CDR3 is CASSLRGLAGHNEQFF. Here the CDR3 DNA reads TGTGCCAGCAGTTTAAGGGGACTAGCGGGTCACAATGAGCAGTTCTTC.

In its sample, this clonotype was seen many times. This rearrangement joins TRBV7-2 to TRBJ1-2; D gene ambiguous. V lost 0 bases and J 6 bases, leaving 17 bases between the germline ends. Germline V lookup: CDR1 SGHTA, CDR2 FQGNSA. The CDR3 has 16 amino acids. CDR3 nucleotide sequence: TGTGCCAGCAGCTTAGCGGACTGGGGAGGGATAGATGGCTACACCTTC. Translation gives CASSLADWGGIDGYTF.

This clonotype was found many times. The rearrangement joins TRBV20-1 to TRBJ2-7; 11 positions agree with TRBD1. The CDR3 spans 14 residues. Germline-derived CDR1 and CDR2 are DFQATT and SNEGSKA (reference sequence). The V segment lost 5 bases and the J segment 4 bases; nucleotides outside the gene matches: 7. The CDR3 nucleotides are TGCAGTGCTCTCCGGGACAGGGGGTTGTACGAGCAGTACTTC. It encodes CSALRDRGLYEQYF.

At least ten counts were recorded for this clonotype. The J gene is TRBJ2-5, the V gene TRBV3-1, with 11 bases identical to TRBD1. V shed 4 bases, J shed 3 bases, and the junction held 10 bases outside the gene matches. This CDR3 is built from 17 residues. Per the germline V gene, CDR1 is LGHDT and CDR2 is YNNKEL (reference sequence). The CDR3 protein is CASSPYGQGASKETQYF. The CDR3 DNA reads as TGTGCCAGCAGCCCATATGGACAGGGGGCCTCGAAAGAGACCCAGTACTTC.

CDR3 sequence reads: CASSQASYGYTF. The DNA for the CDR3 is TGCGCCAGCAGTCAAGCCTCCTATGGCTACACCTTC. The genes are TRBV23-1 and TRBJ1-2, with D unclear. TRBV23-1 is an ORF, and what it does is uncertain. V was trimmed by 2 bases and J by 4 bases, leaving 5 bases between them. The CDR3 loop spans 12 amino acids.

This clonotype was seen many times. The chain has TRBV29-1 and TRBJ2-2, with TRBD1 matching over 7 bases. The ends lost 3 bases at V and 0 bases at J; junction bases unmatched: 4. The CDR3 is 15 amino acids. CDR1 and CDR2 (germline): SQVTM, ANQGSEA. The CDR3 loop reads CSVDTGQTNTGELFF. For the CDR3, the DNA is TGCAGCGTTGATACGGGACAGACGAACACCGGGGAGCTGTTTTTT.

This clonotype appeared many times. This chain uses TRBV20-1 with TRBJ2-4; 12 bases fit TRBD2. Germline CDR1 and CDR2: DFQATT and SNEGSKA (reference sequence). The V gene end was trimmed by 3 bases and the J gene end by 5 bases; junction bases not matched to a gene: 5. The CDR3 is 15 amino acids. The CDR3, as DNA: TGCAGTGCTAGGGACCTAGCGGGAGGGGAAAACATTCAGTACTTC. It encodes CSARDLAGGENIQYF.

This clonotype was seen ten or more times. Germline and junction disagree at one end, which may indicate a read error. The chain couples TRBV12-3 or TRBV12-4 to TRBJ2-3; 10 bases line up with TRBD2. This CDR3 comprises 15 residues. The CDR3 DNA sequence: TGTGCCAGCAGCTTAGCGGGGGGTCACACGGATACGCAGTATTTT. This encodes CASSLAGGHTDTQYF.

The chain combines TRBV10-2 with TRBJ1-6; 8 bases line up with TRBD1. The CDR3 is 14 amino acids. The junction had 6 bases not matched to a gene; V was cut back by 9 bases and J by 5 bases. Germline V gene sequence: CDR1 WSHSY, CDR2 SAAADI. The CDR3 reads CASSRDRNNSPLHF. The CDR3 region has the DNA TGCGCCAGTTCCCGGGACAGGAATAATTCACCCCTCCACTTT.

There are many counts of this clonotype. The CDR3 loop is CAISESVLNTEAFF. CDR3 coding DNA: TGTGCCATCAGTGAGTCCGTATTGAACACTGAAGCTTTCTTT. The chain joins TRBV10-3 to TRBJ1-1; D is ambiguous. Germline V CDR1 and CDR2: ENHRY, SYGVKD. The CDR3 sequence is 14 residues long. V lost 0 bases to trimming and J lost 0 bases, with 5 bases between them.

The chain couples TRBV12-3 or TRBV12-4 to TRBJ2-2; 10 bases match TRBD1. V shed 6 bases and J 6 bases; nucleotides not matched to a gene: 4. The CDR3 has 14 amino acids. CDR3 region: CASRGTGAAGELFF. DNA of the CDR3: TGTGCCAGCAGGGGGACAGGGGCCGCCGGGGAGCTGTTTTTT.